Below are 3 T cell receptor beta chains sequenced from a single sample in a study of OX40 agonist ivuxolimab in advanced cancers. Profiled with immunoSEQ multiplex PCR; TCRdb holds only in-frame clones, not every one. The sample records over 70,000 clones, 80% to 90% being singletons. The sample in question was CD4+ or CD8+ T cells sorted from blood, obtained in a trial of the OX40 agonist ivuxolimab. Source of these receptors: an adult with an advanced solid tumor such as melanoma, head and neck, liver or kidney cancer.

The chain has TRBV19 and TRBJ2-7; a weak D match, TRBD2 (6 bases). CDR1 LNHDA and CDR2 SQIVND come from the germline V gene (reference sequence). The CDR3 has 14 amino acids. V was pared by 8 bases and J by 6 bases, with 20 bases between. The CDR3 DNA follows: TGTGCCAGTGGCCGGCGGGACGGGAAGGGCGAGCAGTACTTC. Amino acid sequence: CASGRRDGKGEQYF.

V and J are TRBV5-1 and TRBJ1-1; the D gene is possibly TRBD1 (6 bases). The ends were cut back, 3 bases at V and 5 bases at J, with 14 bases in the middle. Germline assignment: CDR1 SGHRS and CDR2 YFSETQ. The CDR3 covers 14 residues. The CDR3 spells CASSSLQGGTEAFF. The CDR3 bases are TGCGCCAGCAGCTCATTACAGGGTGGGACTGAAGCTTTCTTT.

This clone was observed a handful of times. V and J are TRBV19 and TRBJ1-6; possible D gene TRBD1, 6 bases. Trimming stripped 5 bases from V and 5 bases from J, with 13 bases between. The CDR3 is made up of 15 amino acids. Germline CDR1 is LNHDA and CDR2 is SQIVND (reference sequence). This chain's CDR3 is CASSPYRVDNSPLHF. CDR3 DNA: TGTGCCAGTAGTCCCTACAGGGTTGATAATTCACCCCTCCACTTT.